This T cell receptor beta chain derives from a study of beta chain features in type 1 diabetes. General study points: Significant though moderate, a shortening of TCRB CDR3s appeared in all four CD4+ subsets of Type 1 diabetes patients.

This clone was observed a handful of times. Its antigen is not identified. V was clipped by 6 bases and J by 0 bases, with 12 bases between them. CDR3 size: 15 residues. CDR1 is KGHSH and CDR2 is LQKENI in the germline V gene. Investigators reverse transcribed all isolated RNA, so they sequenced expressed TCRB transcripts. The method was immunoSEQ multiplex PCR; TCRdb's version includes in-frame clones alone and lacks a portion of them. This sample has over 150,000 clones, with approximately 7.8% found just once. The source is a middle-aged woman with type 1 diabetes. The rearrangement uses TRBV18 and TRBJ2-1; maybe TRBD2 (6 bases). Sequencing was done on a sample of central memory CD4+ T cells from blood. The CDR3 DNA is TGTGCCAGCTCGACGGGGGATAGCTCCTACAATGAGCAGTTCTTC. Residues: CASSTGDSSYNEQFF.